This TCR beta chain comes out of a study of cytomegalovirus exposure and HLA in healthy donors. PCR was performed using 60 Vbeta and 13 Jbeta primers. Repertoires were generated with immunoSEQ multiplex PCR, while TCRdb's copy carries only in-frame clones and drops some. Among 85,000 to 100,000 clones listed, approximately 81% were seen once. The source is a male donor in good health and CMV-seropositive. Sequenced sample: PBMCs.

CDR3 amino acids: CASSYLAGQKLFF. CDR3 DNA sequence: TGTGCCAGCAGTTACTTGGCGGGACAAAAACTGTTTTTT. V gene TRBV6-6 combines with J gene TRBJ1-4; the D gene is possibly TRBD1 (5 bases). The V end lost 1 base, the J end lost 9 bases, and 9 bases lay between the germline ends. This CDR3 comprises 13 residues. Germline V CDR1 and CDR2: MNHNY, SVGAGI (reference sequence).